These 8 T cell receptor beta chains originate from one sample sequenced in a study of blood T cell repertoires in COVID-19. This table comes from immunoSEQ multiplex PCR, and its TCRdb copy is limited to in-frame clones, with some not included. The sample shows about 210,000 clones, under 90% of them seen only once. Sequenced material: PBMCs or T cells enriched from blood (not recorded which). The receptors were gathered from a woman in her forties or fifties with acute COVID-19.

The chain couples TRBV30 to TRBJ2-1; 10 nucleotides match TRBD2. The CDR3 has 15 residues. Germline V lookup: CDR1 GTSNPN, CDR2 SVGIG (reference sequence). The V segment lost 1 base and the J segment 8 bases; nucleotides outside the gene matches: 8. The CDR3: CAWSGASGSRHEQFF. DNA of the CDR3: TGTGCCTGGAGTGGAGCTAGCGGGAGTAGGCATGAGCAGTTCTTC.

This clone was found a few times. This sequence joins TRBV14 and TRBJ2-1; 13 bases align to TRBD2. Germline V gene lookup returns CDR1 SGHDN and CDR2 FVKESK. Trimming removed 4 bases from V and 0 bases from J; junction bases left unmatched: 12. The length of the CDR3 is 20 residues. The CDR3 DNA follows: TGTGCCAGCAGCCGCCATAAAGGACTAGCGGGGGTGAGCTCCTACAATGAGCAGTTCTTC. Its protein product is CASSRHKGLAGVSSYNEQFF. Full variable domain (rest looked up from reference TRBV14 and TRBJ2-1): EAGVTQFPSHSVIEKGQTVTLRCDPISGHDNLYWYRRVMGKEIKFLLHFVKESKQDESGMPNNRFLAERTGGTYSTLKVQPAELEDSGVYFCASSRHKGLAGVSSYNEQFFGPGTRLTVL.

The rearrangement uses TRBV19 and TRBJ1-6; 7 nucleotides match TRBD1. The CDR3 loop spans 15 amino acids. Germline CDR1 is LNHDA and CDR2 is SQIVND (reference sequence). Unmatched junction bases numbered 3, after V lost 4 bases and J lost 3 bases. The DNA for the CDR3 is TGTGCCAGTAGTACAACAGGGGTCTATAATTCACCCCTCCACTTT. As protein: CASSTTGVYNSPLHF.

The chain couples TRBV20-1 to TRBJ2-7, with D possibly matching TRBD1 (5 bases). Germline loops: CDR1 DFQATT, CDR2 SNEGSKA (reference sequence). V was pared by 7 bases and J by 5 bases, with 12 bases between. CDR3 size: 11 residues. CDR3 DNA sequence: TGCAGTGTGATCCCAGGGCACGAGCAGTACTTC. The encoded protein is CSVIPGHEQYF.

The chain recombines TRBV19 with TRBJ1-4; 10 bases are a match to TRBD1. The V gene end was trimmed by 5 bases and the J gene end by 7 bases; junction bases not matched to a gene: 10. The CDR3 contains 16 residues. Germline loops: CDR1 LNHDA, CDR2 SQIVND (reference sequence). CDR3 sequence reads: CASSSAPGTGVEKLFF. In nucleotides, the CDR3 is TGTGCCAGTAGTTCAGCCCCCGGGACAGGGGTTGAAAAACTGTTTTTT.

Turning to this clone: This sample includes further DNA sequences coding for the same CDR3. The chain couples TRBV25-1 to TRBJ2-5; a possible D gene is TRBD1 (6 bases). The CDR3 covers 13 residues. Trimming took 8 bases from V and 4 from J, leaving 14 bases between them. The V gene's germline CDR1 is MGHDK and CDR2 SYGVNS. CDR3: CASRGQGRETQYF. The CDR3 DNA reads as TGTGCCAGCCGAGGCCAGGGGAGAGAGACCCAGTACTTC.

The J gene is TRBJ2-5, the V gene TRBV28; perhaps TRBD2 as D (6 bases). CDR1 is MDHEN, CDR2 SYDVKM, per germline. The CDR3 is 15 residues long. Trimming took off 4 bases at V and 1 base at J, with 13 bases between the two ends. For the CDR3, the DNA is TGTGCCAGCAGTTCATTCGGGGGACCCCAAGAGACCCAGTACTTC. Amino acid sequence: CASSSFGGPQETQYF.

V and J are TRBV7-9 and TRBJ2-7, with D possibly TRBD2 on 6 matching bases. The V end was cut by 5 bases, the J end by 0 bases, with 20 bases between. The CDR3 has 17 amino acids. The germline V gene encodes CDR1 SEHNR and CDR2 FQNEAQ (reference sequence). As DNA, the CDR3 is TGTGCCAGCAGCCAAAGGGGAGGCGGGCTCAGCTCCTACGAGCAGTACTTC. Amino acid sequence: CASSQRGGGLSSYEQYF.